These T cell receptor beta chains were read from a single sample in a study of blood T cell repertoires in COVID-19. TCRdb keeps only in-frame clones here, not all; method: immunoSEQ multiplex PCR. The table has tens of thousands of clones, 60% to 85% seen once. Sequencing input: peripheral blood. The receptor source for this set is a human donor in a cohort sampled during active COVID-19. Each CDR3 is given with its conserved first and last residue. Fields, in order: J gene, V gene, D gene, clone size, CDR3 protein, CDR3 DNA. D genes are given only for firm matches. Size is stated for part of the rows, as once, few or many counts, or as a class when the clone is expanded.

TRBJ1-2,TRBV13,.,.,CASSPRSRSYGYTF,TGTGCCAGCAGCCCCCGGAGCAGAAGCTATGGCTACACCTTC
TRBJ1-6,TRBV6-5,.,once,CASTGRGFSPLHF,TGTGCCAGCACCGGTAGAGGATTTTCACCCCTCCACTTT
TRBJ1-4,TRBV7-2,.,.,CASSFRWGVGEKLFF,TGTGCCAGCAGCTTCCGGTGGGGGGTAGGGGAAAAACTGTTTTTT
TRBJ2-5,TRBV27,TRBD2,.,CASSPGRVVETQYF,TGTGCCAGCAGCCCCGGGAGGGTCGTTGAGACCCAGTACTTC
TRBJ2-5,TRBV2,TRBD1,many,CASRTTGETQYF,TGTGCCAGCAGAACGACAGGGGAGACCCAGTACTTC
TRBJ1-4,TRBV7-2,.,.,CASSAHRVGEKLFF,TGTGCCAGCAGCGCCCACAGGGTGGGTGAAAAACTGTTTTTT
TRBJ2-1,TRBV9,TRBD1,.,CASSAQTGGYNEQFF,TGTGCCAGCAGCGCTCAAACAGGGGGTTACAATGAGCAGTTCTTC
TRBJ2-6,TRBV3-1/TRBV3-2,TRBD1,.,CASSPLQGMANVLTF,TGTGCCAGCAGCCCCTTACAGGGGATGGCCAACGTCCTGACTTTC
TRBJ1-2,TRBV4-3,.,.,CASSQEGRDYGYTF,TGCGCCAGCAGCCAAGAGGGCAGGGACTATGGCTACACCTTC
TRBJ1-2,TRBV7-3,.,.,CASSPSGGLGGNDGYTF,TGTGCCAGCAGCCCGTCGGGGGGCCTTGGCGGTAACGATGGCTACACCTTC
TRBJ2-1,TRBV9,TRBD2,.,CASSGFLGLAGAGEEEQFF,TGTGCCAGCAGCGGGTTTTTGGGACTAGCGGGGGCGGGCGAGGAGGAGCAGTTCTTC
TRBJ1-5,TRBV11-3,TRBD1,.,CASSLVRDRGPGNQPQHF,TGTGCCAGCAGCTTAGTTAGGGACAGGGGGCCTGGGAATCAGCCCCAGCATTTT
TRBJ2-1,TRBV12-3/TRBV12-4,.,.,CASSGGSNEQFF,TGTGCCAGCAGTGGGGGGAGTAATGAGCAGTTCTTC
TRBJ1-5,TRBV5-3,TRBD1,.,CARSEGQGACQPQHF,TGTGCCAGAAGCGAGGGACAGGGGGCGTGTCAGCCCCAGCATTTT
TRBJ2-7,TRBV6-5,.,once,CASVLSYEQYF,TGTGCCAGCGTGCTATCCTACGAGCAGTACTTC
TRBJ1-5,TRBV19,.,once,CASSIRGGLSGKNQPQHF,TGTGCCAGTAGTATACGGGGGGGGCTCAGCGGAAAGAATCAGCCCCAGCATTTT
TRBJ1-1,TRBV2,TRBD1,.,CASRGQGEAFF,TGTGCCAGCAGGGGACAGGGTGAAGCTTTCTTT
TRBJ2-7,TRBV3-1/TRBV3-2,.,.,CASSPPAMDEQYF,TGTGCCAGCAGCCCTCCCGCGATGGACGAGCAGTACTTC
TRBJ1-1,TRBV25-1,TRBD1,.,CASSPQTGGASEAFF,TGTGCCAGCAGTCCTCAGACAGGGGGGGCATCTGAAGCTTTCTTT
TRBJ1-4,TRBV28,.,.,CASSLYSEKLFF,TGTGCCAGCAGTTTATACAGTGAAAAACTGTTTTTT
TRBJ1-6,TRBV19,.,.,CASRTGNSPLHF,TGTGCCAGTAGAACGGGGAACTCACCCCTCCACTTT
TRBJ1-3,TRBV3-1/TRBV3-2,.,.,CASSRQAVGNTIYF,TGTGCCAGCAGTCGACAGGCTGTTGGAAACACCATATATTTT
TRBJ2-5,TRBV7-2,TRBD1,.,CASSPRQGAETQYF,TGTGCCAGCAGCCCCCGACAGGGAGCAGAGACCCAGTACTTC
TRBJ1-1,TRBV5-1,.,.,CASSSDTGTEAFF,TGCGCCAGCAGCTCGGACACGGGCACTGAAGCTTTCTTT
TRBJ2-5,TRBV5-4,TRBD2,once,CASSLGSGGGKKETQYF,TGTGCCAGCAGCTTGGGCAGCGGGGGAGGTAAAAAAGAGACCCAGTACTTC
TRBJ1-1,TRBV18,.,.,CASSPVRSQNTEAFF,TGTGCCAGCTCACCGGTCCGAAGCCAGAACACTGAAGCTTTCTTT
TRBJ1-5,TRBV2,.,.,CASSQQAINQPQHF,TGTGCCAGCAGCCAACAGGCTATCAATCAGCCCCAGCATTTT
TRBJ2-4,TRBV3-1/TRBV3-2,TRBD2,.,CASSRFSGGAFYLAKNIQYF,TGTGCCAGCAGCCGTTTTAGCGGGGGAGCCTTTTACCTAGCCAAAAACATTCAGTACTTC
TRBJ1-2,TRBV6-2/TRBV6-3,.,few,CASSRLWGYYGYTF,TGTGCCAGCAGCCGATTGTGGGGCTACTATGGCTACACCTTC
TRBJ2-7,TRBV5-1,TRBD1,.,CASSQLTGVGYEQYF,TGCGCCAGCAGCCAACTGACAGGGGTGGGCTACGAGCAGTACTTC
TRBJ2-7,TRBV5-4,.,.,CASSLGQFPSYEQYF,TGTGCCAGCAGCTTGGGGCAGTTCCCTTCCTACGAGCAGTACTTC
TRBJ1-5,TRBV6-2/TRBV6-3,TRBD1,.,CASSSHYLGGKTNQPQHF,TGTGCCAGCAGTTCCCATTATCTAGGGGGCAAAACCAATCAGCCCCAGCATTTT
TRBJ1-2,TRBV5-6,TRBD1,.,CASSPGTGITNGNGYTF,TGTGCCAGCAGCCCCGGGACAGGGATAACTAATGGGAATGGCTACACCTTC
TRBJ2-7,TRBV5-6,TRBD1,.,CATPRDRGTEQYF,TGTGCCACCCCCCGGGACAGGGGGACCGAGCAGTACTTC
TRBJ2-2,TRBV25-1,.,.,CASSDGGYTGELFF,TGTGCCAGCAGTGACGGGGGATACACCGGGGAGCTGTTTTTT
TRBJ1-4,TRBV7-9,.,few,CASRPRANEKLFF,TGTGCCAGCAGGCCTCGGGCTAATGAAAAACTGTTTTTT
TRBJ2-7,TRBV14,TRBD1,few,CASSARQGSYEQYF,TGTGCCAGCAGCGCTCGACAGGGGAGCTACGAGCAGTACTTC
TRBJ1-1,TRBV29-1,TRBD1,.,CSAQKGGQGTTEAFF,TGCAGCGCCCAAAAGGGGGGACAGGGGACCACTGAAGCTTTCTTT
TRBJ2-1,TRBV19,TRBD2,few,CASSIGLAGGPVFF,TGTGCCAGTAGTATTGGACTAGCGGGGGGGCCGGTGTTCTTC
TRBJ1-5,TRBV1,.,.,CTSSQVGGAPNQPQHF,TGCACCAGCAGCCAAGTCGGTGGGGCTCCCAATCAGCCCCAGCATTTT
TRBJ2-5,TRBV13,TRBD2,few,CASRELGRGGLETQYF,TGTGCCAGCAGGGAATTGGGACGGGGGGGCCTTGAGACCCAGTACTTC
TRBJ1-1,TRBV5-4,.,.,CASSLGPGNTEAFF,TGTGCCAGCAGCTTGGGGCCAGGGAACACTGAAGCTTTCTTT
TRBJ1-6,TRBV4-1,.,.,CASSRLEGNNSPLHF,TGCGCCAGCAGCCGCCTTGAGGGAAATAATTCACCCCTCCACTTT
TRBJ2-7,TRBV7-9,TRBD1,.,CASSASQGVKGPYEQYF,TGTGCCAGCAGCGCGTCACAGGGGGTAAAAGGTCCCTACGAGCAGTACTTC
TRBJ1-2,TRBV30,.,.,CAWSASPGGYTF,TGTGCCTGGAGTGCATCTCCCGGTGGCTACACCTTC
TRBJ2-1,TRBV7-6,TRBD2,.,CASSSAGGLNNEQFF,TGTGCCAGCAGCTCCGCGGGGGGGCTGAACAATGAGCAGTTCTTC
TRBJ2-5,TRBV5-1,TRBD2,once,CASSVEPSGGQETQYF,TGCGCCAGCAGCGTGGAACCTAGCGGGGGGCAAGAGACCCAGTACTTC
TRBJ2-7,TRBV6-5,TRBD2,.,CASTKLAGGYEQYF,TGTGCCAGCACTAAACTAGCGGGGGGCTACGAGCAGTACTTC
TRBJ1-6,TRBV11-3,.,.,CASSSTGRGGSPLHF,TGTGCCAGCAGCTCCACAGGGCGCGGGGGTTCACCCCTCCACTTT
TRBJ1-2,TRBV5-1,.,.,CASAPQATNYGYTF,TGCGCCAGCGCCCCTCAGGCCACTAACTATGGCTACACCTTC
TRBJ2-2,TRBV7-2,.,few,CASSFLNTGELFF,TGTGCCAGCAGCTTCTTGAACACCGGGGAGCTGTTTTTT
TRBJ1-5,TRBV3-1/TRBV3-2,.,.,CASSQDSRGGFHQPQHF,TGTGCCAGCAGCCAAGACTCCCGGGGGGGTTTCCATCAGCCCCAGCATTTT
TRBJ2-7,TRBV5-4,TRBD1,.,CASSLPGGQGTYEQYF,TGTGCCAGCAGCCTACCGGGGGGACAGGGAACCTACGAGCAGTACTTC
TRBJ2-1,TRBV4-1,.,.,CASSQGPSRGYYNEQFF,TGCGCCAGCAGCCAAGGCCCGAGCAGGGGATACTACAATGAGCAGTTCTTC
TRBJ1-1,TRBV4-3,.,.,CASSRTGGAEAFF,TGCGCCAGCAGCAGGACTGGGGGCGCTGAAGCTTTCTTT
TRBJ2-5,TRBV9,.,.,CASGQASQETQYF,TGTGCCAGCGGGCAGGCCTCCCAAGAGACCCAGTACTTC
TRBJ1-4,TRBV28,.,.,CASSKQDFDEKLFF,TGTGCCAGCAGCAAACAGGATTTCGATGAAAAACTGTTTTTT
TRBJ2-7,TRBV5-1,TRBD1,.,CASSWDGTDYEQYF,TGCGCCAGCAGCTGGGACGGGACAGATTACGAGCAGTACTTC
TRBJ2-3,TRBV7-9,.,.,CASSPVSGGLADTQYF,TGTGCCAGCAGCCCCGTCTCGGGGGGCCTAGCAGATACGCAGTATTTT
TRBJ1-2,TRBV6-6,TRBD1,few,CASSSPDRGLIGYTF,TGTGCCAGCAGTTCGCCGGACAGGGGGCTGATTGGCTACACCTTC